These T cell receptor beta chains were read from a single sample in a study of neurological immune-mediated disorders. TCRdb analysed the 5' RACE reads with MiXCR anew, one entry per CDR3 protein. The sample includes roughly 60,000 distinct CDR3 sequences, roughly 10% of them seen just once. The specimen was PBMCs. The receptor set was obtained from a man in his 60s in good health. The CDR3 runs from the conserved cysteine through the conserved F or W. The order of the fields is D gene, clone size, V gene, J gene, CDR3 DNA, CDR3 protein. D genes are given only for firm matches. Rows may omit the clone size; those that give it use once, few, many or a size class.

>.|.|TRBV28|TRBJ2-7
TGTGCCAGCAGTCCTCAGGGATTCTCCTACGAGCAGTACTTC
CASSPQGFSYEQYF
>TRBD1|many|TRBV7-9|TRBJ1-2
TGTGCCAGCAGAGGACAGGGAAGGGGCTATGGCTACACCTTC
CASRGQGRGYGYTF
>TRBD2|many|TRBV20-1|TRBJ2-3
TGCAGTGCTCCTCCGGGACTAGCGGGGGCCTGGGCAGATACGCAGTATTTT
CSAPPGLAGAWADTQYF
>.|.|TRBV7-2|TRBJ2-7
TGTGCCAGCAGCTTTGGGGGAAACTACGAGCAGTACTTC
CASSFGGNYEQYF
>.|many|TRBV29-1|TRBJ2-1
TGCAGCACCCTGACGGGGGCCCATGAGCAGTTCTTC
CSTLTGAHEQFF
>.|many|TRBV28|TRBJ2-7
TGTGCCAGCAGTCTCCCGTTGAACGAGCAGTACTTC
CASSLPLNEQYF
>TRBD1|many|TRBV11-2|TRBJ1-2
TGTGCCAGCAGCTTAGATCGGACAGGGGGAGGCTACACCTTC
CASSLDRTGGGYTF
>.|many|TRBV12-3/TRBV12-4|TRBJ2-7
TGTGCCAGCACTAAGGCAGACTCCTACGAGCAGTACTTC
CASTKADSYEQYF
>.|many|TRBV7-2|TRBJ1-1
TGTGCCAGCAGCCAAGACGGATACACTGAAGCTTTCTTT
CASSQDGYTEAFF
>.|many|TRBV5-1|TRBJ1-4
TGCGCCAGCAGCTTATTTCCCAGCTCAAGCGAAAAACTGTTTTTT
CASSLFPSSSEKLFF
>.|many|TRBV20-1|TRBJ1-3
TGCAGTGCTAAGGGCCCCGGAGCTGGAAACACCATATATTTT
CSAKGPGAGNTIYF
>TRBD1|many|TRBV20-1|TRBJ1-4
TGCAGTGCCTCGGACAGGGGGAGTGGGGAACTGTTTTTT
CSASDRGSGELFF
>.|many|TRBV7-2|TRBJ2-7
TGTGCCAGCAGCTTAGTAAGGTCTACAGAGGAGCAGTACTTC
CASSLVRSTEEQYF
>.|many|TRBV20-1|TRBJ1-1
TGCAGTGCCCGTACGGTGCAGGGGATCACTGAAGCTTTCTTT
CSARTVQGITEAFF
>TRBD2|.|TRBV18|TRBJ2-3
TGTGCCAGCTCACTGACTATCGGGGGGACAGATACGCAGTATTTT
CASSLTIGGTDTQYF
>.|many|TRBV5-1|TRBJ2-2
TGCGCCAGCAGCTTACCCCCGGCAGGGGCCGGGGAGCTGTTTTTT
CASSLPPAGAGELFF
>TRBD1|many|TRBV20-1|TRBJ1-2
TGCAGTGCCCAAAGACAGGGGGATGGCTACACCTTC
CSAQRQGDGYTF